Below are 24 T cell receptor beta chains sequenced from a single sample in a study of OX40 agonist ivuxolimab in advanced cancers. The protocol was immunoSEQ multiplex PCR, while the TCRdb copy is restricted to in-frame clones and leaves out a portion. The sample has just over 95,000 clones; around 87% are singletons. This sample comprised CD4+ or CD8+ T cells sorted from blood, obtained in a trial of the OX40 agonist ivuxolimab. The receptors stem from an adult with an advanced solid tumor such as melanoma, head and neck, liver or kidney cancer.

The chain carries TRBV6-1 and TRBJ2-7; 11 bases match TRBD1. V was clipped by 3 bases and J by 6 bases; unmatched bases: 4. Germline assignment: CDR1 MNHNS and CDR2 SASEGT. The CDR3 covers 14 residues. This CDR3 is CASSELGQGVEQYF. The CDR3 DNA reads TGTGCCAGCAGTGAGTTGGGACAGGGGGTCGAGCAGTACTTC.

The chain combines TRBV29-1 with TRBJ1-5; no definite D call. The CDR3 loop spans 13 amino acids. The germline V and J ends were trimmed by 4 bases and 1 base, with 8 bases remaining between them. Per germline, CDR1 SQVTM and CDR2 ANQGSEA. The CDR3 DNA is TGCAGCGTTGGTGAAGAAAGCAATCAGCCCCAGCATTTT. It yields the protein CSVGEESNQPQHF.

The J gene is TRBJ1-1, the V gene TRBV5-5, with 7 bases matching TRBD1. The CDR3 has 12 amino acids. Germline assignment: CDR1 SGHKS and CDR2 YYEKEE (reference sequence). The J segment lost 10 bases and the V segment lost 0 bases, leaving 3 bases of the junction unmatched. In DNA form, the CDR3 reads TGTGCCAGCAGCTTGGCGCGGGACAGAGCTTTCTTT. This sequence encodes CASSLARDRAFF.

This clone was seen once. At one end, the junction sequence differs from germline, possibly due to a read error. The chain has TRBV29-1 and TRBJ2-3; possibly TRBD1 for D (5 bases). The CDR3 covers 12 residues. Germline values: CDR1 SQVTM, CDR2 ANQGSEA. CDR3 amino acids: CSLMPTTGTQYF. CDR3 bases: TGCAGCCTAATGCCGACCACAGGTACGCAGTATTTT.

The CDR3 reads CASSPSGLVRTNEQFF. The CDR3 nucleotides read TGTGCCAGCAGCCCTAGCGGACTAGTGCGGACCAATGAGCAGTTCTTC. The gene calls are TRBV11-3 and TRBJ2-1, with TRBD2 matching over 7 bases. The germline V gene encodes CDR1 SGHNT and CDR2 YENEEA. This CDR3 has 16 amino acids. After removal of 5 bases from V and 6 bases from J, the junction contained 13 bases not matched to a gene.

The J gene is TRBJ1-1, the V gene TRBV19, with D possibly being TRBD1 (5 bases). Germline V gives CDR1 LNHDA, CDR2 SQIVND (reference sequence). The CDR3 covers 14 residues. V lost 5 bases and J lost 4, with 14 bases in between. CDR3 in amino acids: CASSPRDGGTEAFF. Written as DNA, the CDR3 is TGTGCCAGTAGTCCCCGGGACGGGGGCACTGAAGCTTTCTTT.

This clone showed up just a few times. The same CDR3 can be traced to other DNA sequences in this sample. The chain links TRBV19 to TRBJ1-5, with 10 positions matching TRBD1. The CDR3 is made up of 14 amino acids. Germline CDR1 and CDR2: LNHDA and SQIVND (reference sequence). Unmatched junction bases numbered 3, after V lost 9 bases and J lost 1 base. As DNA, the CDR3 is TGTGCCAGCCGACAGGGGGCGAGCAATCAGCCCCAGCATTTT. Translated: CASRQGASNQPQHF. The full variable domain, rest sourced from reference TRBV19 and TRBJ1-5, is DGGITQSPKYLFRKEGQNVTLSCEQNLNHDAMYWYRQDPGQGLRLIYYSQIVNDFQKGDIAEGYSVSREKKESFPLTVTSAQKNPTAFYLCASRQGASNQPQHFGDGTRLSIL.

The V call is TRBV2, the J call TRBJ2-7; D possibly corresponds to TRBD1 (6 bases). The CDR3 sequence is 13 residues long. The V end was cut by 7 bases, the J end by 2 bases, with 12 bases between. Germline assignment: CDR1 SNHLY and CDR2 FYNNEI. The CDR3 nucleotides are TGTGCCAGCACCCGGGACATTACCTACGAGCAGTACTTC. Translated: CASTRDITYEQYF.

CDR3 residues: CASSTSGTGVEQFF. Written as DNA, the CDR3 is TGTGCCAGTAGTACGTCCGGGACAGGGGTTGAGCAGTTCTTC. The V call is TRBV19, the J call TRBJ2-1; 10 bases line up with TRBD1. The CDR3 covers 14 residues. Losses at the gene ends were 4 bases for V and 9 bases for J; bases not matched to a gene: 6. Germline-derived CDR1 and CDR2 are LNHDA and SQIVND (reference sequence).

The chain is built from TRBV6-6 and TRBJ1-4; D remains unclear. The length of the CDR3 is 11 residues. CDR1 is MNHNY and CDR2 is SVGAGI in the germline V gene (reference sequence). The V gene lost 5 bases and the J gene lost 7 bases, with 5 bases spanning the gap. The CDR3 is CASSDLEKLFF. CDR3 nucleotides: TGTGCCAGCAGTGACCTTGAAAAACTGTTTTTT.

This clone was recorded only once. This rearrangement joins TRBV11-2 to TRBJ2-1; tentatively, D is TRBD1 (6 bases). The CDR3 is 16 amino acids. V was trimmed by 7 bases and J by 2 bases, leaving 18 bases between them. Germline lookup yields CDR1 SGHAT and CDR2 FQNNGV. In nucleotides, the CDR3 is TGTGCCAGCAAACCTACCGGGACAAGCACCTACAATGAGCAGTTCTTC. Protein: CASKPTGTSTYNEQFF.

The genes are TRBV29-1 and TRBJ1-1; 8 positions agree with TRBD1. The germline gives CDR1 SQVTM, CDR2 ANQGSEA. Germline trimming cut 7 bases from V and 5 bases from J; bases unmatched to any gene: 12. CDR3 length: 14 residues. The CDR3 spells CSGGGRQGKTEAFF. DNA of the CDR3: TGCAGCGGAGGAGGTCGACAGGGGAAGACTGAAGCTTTCTTT. Full variable domain (remainder filled in from reference TRBV29-1 and TRBJ1-1): SAVISQKPSRDICQRGTSLTIQCQVDSQVTMMFWYRQQPGQSLTLIATANQGSEATYESGFVIDKFPISRPNLTFSTLTVSNMSPEDSSIYLCSGGGRQGKTEAFFGQGTRLTVV.

This clone appeared a single time. In the same sample, other DNA sequences code for this CDR3. This sequence joins TRBV20-1 and TRBJ2-5, with D unresolved. Looked up from germline, CDR1 is DFQATT and CDR2 is SNEGSKA (reference sequence). This CDR3 has 10 residues. V lost 1 base and J lost 4, with 1 base in between. CDR3 sequence: CSARVETQYF. The DNA for the CDR3 is TGCAGTGCTAGAGTAGAGACCCAGTACTTC.

This chain joins TRBV27 and TRBJ2-1; no clear D gene. Germline V gene lookup returns CDR1 MNHEY and CDR2 SMNVEV (reference sequence). The CDR3 loop spans 15 amino acids. The ends were cut back, 2 bases at V and 3 bases at J, with 11 bases in the middle. CDR3 sequence: CASSLVQDRYNEQFF. CDR3 nucleotides: TGTGCCAGCAGTTTAGTTCAGGACCGCTACAATGAGCAGTTCTTC.

This clone was counted between two and nine times. J is TRBJ2-3 and V is TRBV30, with 7 nucleotides matching TRBD1. The CDR3 extends over 13 amino acids. Trimming at V came to 2 bases and at J to 2 bases, leaving 1 base not matched to a gene. Germline loops: CDR1 GTSNPN, CDR2 SVGIG (reference sequence). CDR3 sequence: CAWSTGATDTQYF. The CDR3 DNA sequence: TGTGCCTGGAGTACAGGGGCCACAGATACGCAGTATTTT.

The chain has TRBV30 and TRBJ2-1; 7 nucleotides agree with TRBD1. The CDR3 spans 17 residues. With 0 bases clipped from V and 7 bases from J, the junction kept 15 bases outside the gene matches. Per the germline V gene, CDR1 is GTSNPN and CDR2 is SVGIG (reference sequence). Written as DNA, the CDR3 is TGTGCCTGGAGTGTACCTGTAGAAAGGGGGCGCAGGAATGAGCAGTTCTTC. Translated: CAWSVPVERGRRNEQFF.

The table lists this clone with a count of one. V and J are TRBV6-5 and TRBJ1-2, with TRBD1 matching over 8 bases. The CDR3 consists of 14 residues. With V trimmed by 5 bases and J by 7 bases, 9 bases remained unmatched. Germline-derived CDR1 and CDR2 are MNHEY and SVGAGI. CDR3 in DNA: TGTGCCAGCAGTCTACAGGGGGTGAGCGCTGGCTACACCTTC. Translation: CASSLQGVSAGYTF.

The chain recombines TRBV6-6 with TRBJ2-6; possibly TRBD1 for D (6 bases). The length of the CDR3 is 16 residues. Per germline, CDR1 MNHNY and CDR2 SVGAGI (reference sequence). Trimming removed 11 bases from V and 1 base from J, with 18 bases in between. CDR3 bases: TGTGCCGTCTCCGGGACATACCCGTCTGGGGCCAACGTCCTGACTTTC. Its translation: CAVSGTYPSGANVLTF.

CDR3 nucleotide sequence: TGTGCCAGCACAACAGGGGGCAGACTTGATGGCTACACCTTC. This encodes CASTTGGRLDGYTF. The chain carries TRBV19 and TRBJ1-2; 9 bases match TRBD1. J gave up 6 bases and V 9 bases, and 11 bases lay outside the gene matches. There are 14 residues in the CDR3. Germline-derived CDR1 and CDR2 are LNHDA and SQIVND (reference sequence).

The CDR3 bases are TGTGCCAGCAGCGTAGAAGTTCTCTCCTACAATGAGCAGTTCTTC. Amino acids: CASSVEVLSYNEQFF. The chain joins TRBV9 to TRBJ2-1; D remains unclear. This CDR3 has 15 amino acids. Trimming removed 0 bases from V and 0 bases from J, with 7 bases in between. Germline loops: CDR1 SGDLS, CDR2 YYNGEE.

The V call is TRBV6-5, the J call TRBJ2-1, with D perhaps matching TRBD2 (5 bases). Trimming cost V 1 base and J 6 bases, with 13 bases left between them. The CDR3 loop spans 15 amino acids. Germline V gene data show CDR1 as MNHEY and CDR2 as SVGAGI. The CDR3 reads CASSYYSRGSNEQFF. The CDR3 DNA is TGTGCCAGCAGTTACTATAGTCGGGGTAGCAATGAGCAGTTCTTC.

The chain has TRBV19 and TRBJ2-2, with a possible D match to TRBD2 (6 bases). Trimming shortened V by 5 bases and J by 0 bases, and 10 bases separated the two germline ends. The CDR3 totals 15 residues. Germline assignment: CDR1 LNHDA and CDR2 SQIVND (reference sequence). The CDR3 sequence: CASSPQRANTGELFF. CDR3 DNA: TGTGCCAGTAGTCCCCAGCGGGCGAACACCGGGGAGCTGTTTTTT.

The chain carries TRBV18 and TRBJ2-7; D call uncertain. Trimming pared 2 bases from V and 2 bases from J, leaving 4 bases between. This CDR3 comprises 12 residues. The germline V gene has CDR1 KGHSH and CDR2 LQKENI. The CDR3: CASSPGAYEQYF. CDR3 nucleotide sequence: TGTGCCAGCTCACCAGGGGCCTACGAGCAGTACTTC.

V usage is TRBV27 and J usage is TRBJ2-7; D perhaps matches TRBD2 (6 bases). The CDR3 consists of 17 residues. The germline CDR1 and CDR2 sequences are MNHEY and SMNVEV (reference sequence). The V gene lost 2 bases and the J gene lost 3 bases, with 20 bases spanning the gap. CDR3 region: CASSLRGLLGSGYEQYF. CDR3 coding DNA: TGTGCCAGCAGTTTAAGGGGACTCCTGGGGAGTGGCTACGAGCAGTACTTC.